The 13 T cell receptor beta chains below all came from one sample that was sequenced in a study of blood T cell repertoires in COVID-19. TCRdb keeps only in-frame clones here, not all; method: immunoSEQ multiplex PCR. Among roughly 180,000 clones listed, roughly three quarters were seen once. Material: peripheral blood. Receptors were obtained from a woman in her 50s with active or convalescent COVID-19.

This clone was observed a single time. The gene calls are TRBV7-2 and TRBJ1-2; 7 nucleotides align to TRBD1. Germline CDR1 SGHTA, CDR2 FQGNSA. J was trimmed by 7 bases and V by 1 base; bases with no gene match: 9. CDR3 length: 15 residues. CDR3 nucleotide sequence: TGTGCCAGCAGCTTAGGCGGACAGGCCGGCGGTGGCTACACCTTC. Protein: CASSLGGQAGGGYTF.

The chain links TRBV30 to TRBJ1-2, with D possibly TRBD1 on 6 matching bases. This CDR3 is built from 15 residues. V lost 3 bases to trimming and J lost 3 bases, with 17 bases between them. Germline lookup yields CDR1 GTSNPN and CDR2 SVGIG (reference sequence). The CDR3 reads CAWSPPPAGDYGYTF. Written as DNA, the CDR3 is TGTGCCTGGAGCCCACCTCCGGCAGGGGACTATGGCTACACCTTC.

This clone was detected ten times or more. The V gene is TRBV29-1, the J gene TRBJ1-2; TRBD1 might be the D (5 bases). Germline V gene lookup returns CDR1 SQVTM and CDR2 ANQGSEA. This CDR3 comprises 12 residues. V was cut by 4 bases and J by 3 bases, with 9 bases left in between. The CDR3 DNA is TGCAGCGTTGGCGGGGGGGACTATGGCTACACCTTC. As protein: CSVGGGDYGYTF.

This clone was seen only once. The chain joins TRBV11-3 to TRBJ2-1; 16 bases match TRBD2. This CDR3 has 22 residues. Looked up from germline, CDR1 is SGHNT and CDR2 is YENEEA. V trimming: 0 bases; J trimming: 0 bases; junction bases outside the gene matches: 11. CDR3 nucleotide sequence: TGTGCCAGCAGCTTAGAGCGCGGGACTAGCGGGGGGGCCCGGAGCTCCTACAATGAGCAGTTCTTC. This encodes CASSLERGTSGGARSSYNEQFF.

The CDR3 DNA is TGTGCCAGCAGCCCGGACAGGGTGTTGATGAACACTGAAGCTTTCTTT. Its protein product is CASSPDRVLMNTEAFF. V and J are TRBV5-6 and TRBJ1-1; 8 bases line up with TRBD1. CDR3 length: 16 amino acids. Trimming cost V 4 bases and J 0 bases; bases outside gene matches: 8. Germline CDR1 reads SGHDT; CDR2 reads YYEEEE.

This clone was counted a single time. This chain links TRBV24-1 with TRBJ1-3, with no clear D. Per germline, CDR1 KGHDR and CDR2 SFDVKD. There are 13 residues in the CDR3. V lost 0 bases, J lost 4 bases, and 3 bases lay in between. In DNA, the CDR3 is TGTGCCACCAGTGATTTGCGGGGAAACACCATATATTTT. This gives the protein CATSDLRGNTIYF.

The genes are TRBV18 and TRBJ2-7; 7 nucleotides agree with TRBD1. Germline CDR1 is KGHSH and CDR2 is LQKENI. The CDR3 contains 14 residues. Trimming at V came to 2 bases and at J to 2 bases, leaving 3 bases not matched to a gene. This chain's CDR3 is CASSPGQGAYEQYF. CDR3 nucleotide sequence: TGTGCCAGCTCACCAGGCCAGGGGGCCTACGAGCAGTACTTC.

This rearrangement joins TRBV3-1 (or the pseudogene TRBV3-2) to TRBJ2-1; a weak D match, TRBD1 (6 bases). The V gene's germline CDR1 is LGHDT and CDR2 YNNKEL (reference sequence). Trimming removed 1 base at V and 3 bases at J, with 10 bases between. This CDR3 region has 15 residues. CDR3 DNA: TGTGCCAGCAGCCAAGGGGACACCGACTACAATGAGCAGTTCTTC. Encoded protein: CASSQGDTDYNEQFF.

This chain links TRBV9 with TRBJ2-2, with a possible D match to TRBD2 (5 bases). Trimming took off 0 bases at V and 0 bases at J, with 9 bases between the two ends. Germline V lookup: CDR1 SGDLS, CDR2 YYNGEE. This CDR3 contains 16 residues. CDR3 nucleotides: TGTGCCAGCAGCGTAGGGACGGAGGCGAACACCGGGGAGCTGTTTTTT. This gives the protein CASSVGTEANTGELFF.

The chain carries TRBV7-2 and TRBJ2-5, with 8 bases identical to TRBD2. After removal of 5 bases from V and 1 base from J, the junction contained 9 bases not matched to a gene. CDR1 and CDR2 (germline): SGHTA, FQGNSA. The CDR3 runs to 16 residues. CDR3 coding DNA: TGTGCCAGCAGCCCCTCCGCGGGGGGATTCCAAGAGACCCAGTACTTC. It translates to CASSPSAGGFQETQYF. Full variable domain (missing parts from reference TRBV7-2 and TRBJ2-5): GAGVSQSPSNKVTEKGKDVELRCDPISGHTALYWYRQSLGQGLEFLIYFQGNSAPDKSGLPSDRFSAERTGGSVSTLTIQRTQQEDSAVYLCASSPSAGGFQETQYFGPGTRLLVL.

In its sample, this clone was seen once. The rearrangement links TRBV7-9 to TRBJ1-2; 7 bases fit TRBD1. The CDR3 length is 12 residues. Losses at the gene ends were 8 bases for V and 2 bases for J; bases not matched to a gene: 2. Germline V lookup: CDR1 SEHNR, CDR2 FQNEAQ (reference sequence). The CDR3 protein is CASGTENYGYTF. The CDR3 nucleotides are TGTGCCAGCGGGACAGAAAACTATGGCTACACCTTC.

V gene TRBV7-9 combines with J gene TRBJ1-2; D perhaps matches TRBD1 (6 bases). Germline values: CDR1 SEHNR, CDR2 FQNEAQ (reference sequence). The CDR3 has 12 amino acids. The germline V and J ends were trimmed by 5 bases and 12 bases, with 16 bases remaining between them. The CDR3 DNA reads as TGTGCCAGCAGCCTGGACAGCCCTTTCGACACCTTC. It encodes CASSLDSPFDTF.

V usage is TRBV30 and J usage is TRBJ1-3; tentative D call: TRBD1 (6 bases). The CDR3 length is 15 residues. V was trimmed by 5 bases and J by 0 bases, leaving 14 bases between them. Per the germline V gene, CDR1 is GTSNPN and CDR2 is SVGIG (reference sequence). The CDR3 nucleotides read TGTGCCTGGCTAAGGGGGACCTTCTCTGGAAACACCATATATTTT. Its protein product is CAWLRGTFSGNTIYF.